These 8 T cell receptor beta chains originate from one sample sequenced in a study of CD8+CD57+ T cells in acquired aplastic anemia. CD8+CD57+ cell expansion, shown by flow cytometry, had occurred in the patients selected for sequencing. Genomic DNA served as template for TCR beta VDJ and CDR3 profiling. In TCRdb, the reads were re-called with MiXCR into one record per CDR3 protein. The table has roughly 170,000 distinct CDR3 sequences, nearly 50% seen once; the top ten hold 10% to 15%. Sequencing used sorted CD4+, CD8+, or CD8+CD57+ T cells (not recorded which) from PBMCs. The receptors here all came from a human donor with aplastic anemia.

This clonotype showed up many times. V usage is TRBV12-5 and J usage is TRBJ1-1; D call uncertain. Trimming cost V 8 bases and J 8 bases, with 9 bases left between them. This CDR3 has 10 residues. The germline CDR1 and CDR2 sequences are LGHNT and FRNRAP. Here the CDR3 DNA reads TGTGCTAGTTCGACAACAGAAGCTTTCTTT. Translation gives CASSTTEAFF.

To note about this clonotype: A much bigger clone sits one base away, suggesting this may be a read error. The rearrangement links TRBV6-2 or TRBV6-3 to TRBJ2-7; D is possibly TRBD1 (5 bases). The germline V gene has CDR1 MNHEY and CDR2 SVGEGT. This CDR3 has 13 residues. For the CDR3, the DNA is TGTGCCTGCAGTTACCGACAGACCTACGAGCAGTACTTC. Translation: CACSYRQTYEQYF.

Only one count was recorded for this clonotype. This sequence joins TRBV7-9 and TRBJ2-1; D may match TRBD1 or TRBD2 (5 bases each). The CDR3 spans 12 residues. V shed 7 bases and J shed 10 bases, with 14 bases lying between them. CDR1 and CDR2 (germline): SEHNR, FQNEAQ (reference sequence). The CDR3 DNA is TGTGCCAGCACCCTTATGGGGGACGAGCAGTTCTTC. The encoded protein is CASTLMGDEQFF. The full variable domain, its missing parts supplied by reference TRBV7-9 and TRBJ2-1, is DTGVSQNPRHKITKRGQNVTFRCDPISEHNRLYWYRQTLGQGPEFLTYFQNEAQLEKSRLLSDRFSAERPKGSFSTLEIQRTEQGDSAMYLCASTLMGDEQFFGPGTRLTVL.

Note on this clonotype: Since a much larger clone is just one base distant, this may be a read error. The chain has TRBV18 and TRBJ2-7; weak D call: TRBD1 (6 bases). CDR1 and CDR2 from the germline V gene are KGHSH and LQKENI. CDR3 length: 13 residues. In DNA form, the CDR3 reads TGTGCCAGCTCACCTGGACAGACCTACGGGCAGTACTTC. Translated, it gives CASSPGQTYGQYF. The full variable domain, rest sourced from reference TRBV18 and TRBJ2-7, is NAGVMQNPRHLVRRRGQEARLRCSPMKGHSHVYWYRQLPEEGLKFMVYLQKENIIDESGMPKERFSAEFPKEGPSILRIQQVVRGDSAAYFCASSPGQTYGQYFGPGTRLTVT.

This clonotype was counted at least ten times. This chain joins TRBV6-1 and TRBJ1-2; possibly TRBD1 for D (5 bases). Germline CDR1 is MNHNS and CDR2 is SASEGT. The CDR3 is made up of 13 amino acids. V was pared by 4 bases and J by 8 bases, with 14 bases between. CDR3 nucleotide sequence: TGTGCCAGCAGTGCTCAGGGCCGCTTAGGCTACACCTTC. Translating it yields CASSAQGRLGYTF.

The sample holds many counts of this clonotype. The CDR3 region has the DNA TGCGCCAGCAGCGTCGGGACAGGAAGCAATGAGCAGTTCTTC. It is translated as CASSVGTGSNEQFF. The rearrangement links TRBV5-1 to TRBJ2-1; 8 positions agree with TRBD1. The ends lost 4 bases at V and 6 bases at J; junction bases unmatched: 6. CDR1 and CDR2 (germline): SGHRS, YFSETQ. CDR3 size: 14 residues.

This rearrangement joins TRBV9 to TRBJ2-3; D is possibly TRBD1 (5 bases). This CDR3 spans 16 amino acids. The V end lost 0 bases, the J end lost 3 bases, and 14 bases lay between the germline ends. Germline CDR1 SGDLS, CDR2 YYNGEE. The CDR3 coding sequence is TGTGCCAGCAGCGTAGGGGCTAGGGGCGGTACAGATACGCAGTATTTT. Translating it yields CASSVGARGGTDTQYF.

The chain is built from TRBV19 and TRBJ1-1; D is unclear. Germline assignment: CDR1 LNHDA and CDR2 SQIVND (reference sequence). Deletions cut 1 base from V and 1 base from J, with 10 bases between. This CDR3 region has 15 residues. For the CDR3, the DNA is TGTGCCAGTAGTATAGCAGGAAATGGGAACACTGAAGCTTTCTTT. Protein: CASSIAGNGNTEAFF. Combining the CDR3 with reference TRBV19 and TRBJ1-1 gives the whole variable domain DGGITQSPKYLFRKEGQNVTLSCEQNLNHDAMYWYRQDPGQGLRLIYYSQIVNDFQKGDIAEGYSVSREKKESFPLTVTSAQKNPTAFYLCASSIAGNGNTEAFFGQGTRLTVV.